This TCR beta chain appears in the sequencing data of a study of identical twins. Notes on the study in general: Analyses of zero insertions could, in part, be confounded by invariant MAIT and iNKT cells. Some out-of-frame alpha sequences were shared by twins, and these showed excess low generation probability.

This clonotype was seen a handful of times. Its antigen remains unknown. V was shortened by 0 bases and J by 2 bases, with 5 bases between the two germline ends. The length of the CDR3 is 13 residues. The germline gives CDR1 SGDLS, CDR2 YYNGEE. One entry per CDR3 protein, called by TCRdb with MiXCR from the 5' RACE reads. The sample carries 450,000 or so distinct CDR3 sequences, approximately 25% recorded once. These data were likewise used in another study, on T cells expressing NK-cell markers. That study reports: The TCR beta repertoires originated in sorted CD3+CD56+NKG2C+, CD3+CD56+NKG2C- and CD3+CD56-NKG2C+ T cells.

The rearrangement links TRBV9 to TRBJ1-1; no clear D gene. Sequenced: CD4+ T cells sorted from blood. The TCR comes from a woman aged 18-29 years in good health. The CDR3 nucleotides are TGTGCCAGCAGCGTAGCCTCAAACACTGAAGCTTTCTTT. Its protein is CASSVASNTEAFF.